These 27 T cell receptor beta chains were all obtained from the same sample, sequenced in a study of shared clonotypes between healthy human individuals. The table came from immunoSEQ multiplex PCR; TCRdb's copy has only in-frame clones and leaves some out. The data hold 1.4 million or so clones, with approximately 98.5% observed a single time. Sequencing was done on a sample of naive CD4+ T cells sorted from blood. Specified subset: CD45RA+ positively selected. The receptors come from a man younger than 45 in good health.

The chain is built from TRBV7-3 and TRBJ2-5; the D is unclear. V shed 3 bases and J shed 9 bases, with 23 bases lying between them. From germline, CDR1 is SGHTA and CDR2 FQGTGA. This CDR3 comprises 16 residues. For the CDR3, the DNA is TGTGCCAGCAGCTTCCGCCGCGGCGAAAGCTCGAAAGCCCAGTACTTC. This sequence encodes CASSFRRGESSKAQYF.

This CDR3 is CASSFKGTEAFF. The CDR3 bases are TGTGCCAGCAGTTTTAAGGGAACTGAAGCTTTCTTT. The gene calls are TRBV28 and TRBJ1-1; unclear D gene. V was shortened by 3 bases and J by 5 bases, with 7 bases between the two germline ends. Germline CDR1 and CDR2: MDHEN and SYDVKM. The CDR3 extends over 12 amino acids.

This rearrangement joins TRBV7-8 to TRBJ2-4; 8 bases match TRBD1. The CDR3 loop spans 15 amino acids. Trimming cost V 5 bases and J 1 base; bases outside gene matches: 4. CDR1 and CDR2 from the germline V gene are SGHVS and FQNEAQ. CDR3 region: CASSARQGAKNIQYF. DNA for the CDR3: TGTGCCAGCAGCGCGCGACAGGGGGCCAAAAACATTCAGTACTTC.

The CDR3 region has the DNA TGTGCCAGCAGTCCCTCCGGGAGGGCCTATGGCTACACCTTC. Translated, it gives CASSPSGRAYGYTF. The chain is built from TRBV28 and TRBJ1-2; no firm D call. V was pared by 5 bases and J by 4 bases, with 14 bases between. CDR1 is MDHEN and CDR2 is SYDVKM in the germline V gene. There are 14 residues in the CDR3.

The chain recombines TRBV4-3 with TRBJ2-4; 11 nucleotides agree with TRBD1. The V gene's germline CDR1 is LGHNA and CDR2 YSLEER. The CDR3 is 15 amino acids. With 4 bases clipped from V and 5 bases from J, the junction kept 4 bases outside the gene matches. CDR3 sequence: CASSRMGQGENIQYF. The CDR3 bases are TGCGCCAGCAGCCGAATGGGACAGGGGGAAAACATTCAGTACTTC.

Points on this clone: Other DNA sequences in this specimen translate into the identical CDR3. The V call is TRBV4-1, the J call TRBJ1-5, with D uncertain. Germline CDR1 reads MGHRA; CDR2 reads YSYEKL. The CDR3 spans 13 residues. Trimming pared 0 bases from V and 5 bases from J, leaving 5 bases between. The CDR3 region has the DNA TGCGCCAGCAGCCAAGATCCCCATCAGCCCCAGCATTTT. Its translation is CASSQDPHQPQHF.

V gene TRBV2 combines with J gene TRBJ1-5; D remains unclear. Trimming cost V 8 bases and J 4 bases, with 12 bases left between them. The CDR3 extends over 13 amino acids. The germline gives CDR1 SNHLY, CDR2 FYNNEI. The DNA for the CDR3 is TGTGCCAGCGGTGGAAAAGGGAATCAGCCCCAGCATTTT. Protein product: CASGGKGNQPQHF.

The chain couples TRBV2 to TRBJ1-5; possible D gene TRBD1, 6 bases. This CDR3 has 15 amino acids. V shed 5 bases and J shed 4 bases, with 15 bases lying between them. CDR1 SNHLY and CDR2 FYNNEI come from the germline V gene. CDR3 region: CASSPRDIPNQPQHF. The CDR3 DNA reads TGTGCCAGCAGTCCCCGGGACATCCCAAATCAGCCCCAGCATTTT.

The rearrangement joins TRBV27 to TRBJ2-5; 12 positions agree with TRBD1. Germline CDR1 is MNHEY and CDR2 is SMNVEV (reference sequence). The CDR3 length is 16 residues. With V trimmed by 4 bases and J by 4 bases, 7 bases remained unmatched. The CDR3 bases are TGTGCCAGCAGTTGGACCGGGACAGGGGGCAGAGAGACCCAGTACTTC. It translates to CASSWTGTGGRETQYF.

The chain is built from TRBV30 and TRBJ2-1, with D possibly called TRBD1 or TRBD2 (6 bases each). The germline V and J ends were trimmed by 0 bases and 9 bases, with 12 bases remaining between them. Germline V gene lookup returns CDR1 GTSNPN and CDR2 SVGIG (reference sequence). CDR3 size: 13 residues. The CDR3 DNA reads TGTGCCTGGAGTGTACGAGGGGGGTCTGAGCAGTTCTTC. It translates to CAWSVRGGSEQFF.

This clone appeared a single time. This chain connects TRBV28 to TRBJ1-4; D gene unclear. This CDR3 region has 15 residues. Germline V gene lookup returns CDR1 MDHEN and CDR2 SYDVKM. Trimming cost V 5 bases and J 0 bases, with 10 bases left between them. For the CDR3, the DNA is TGTGCCAGCAGTCCCCGAGGGTCAACTAATGAAAAACTGTTTTTT. It translates to CASSPRGSTNEKLFF.

The chain combines TRBV30 with TRBJ2-7; D may match TRBD1 or TRBD2 (5 bases each). CDR1 and CDR2 from the germline V gene are GTSNPN and SVGIG (reference sequence). Trimming left V 2 bases short and J 12 bases short, with 20 bases between. This CDR3 comprises 13 residues. The CDR3 here is CAWSQQRDPRWYF. CDR3 sequence (DNA): TGTGCCTGGAGTCAACAACGGGACCCCCGCTGGTACTTC.

This clone has only one observation. The J gene is TRBJ2-1, the V gene TRBV5-6; 7 bases are shared with TRBD1. The length of the CDR3 is 16 residues. In germline, CDR1 is SGHDT, CDR2 YYEEEE. Trimming took 1 base from V and 4 from J; bases not matched to a gene: 8. The CDR3 nucleotides are TGTGCCAGCAGCTTGACCGGGACAGATGTGTACAATGAGCAGTTCTTC. Translating it yields CASSLTGTDVYNEQFF.

This chain connects TRBV7-3 to TRBJ1-1; D is unresolved. Trimming shortened V by 2 bases and J by 7 bases, and 14 bases separated the two germline ends. The CDR3 length is 14 residues. CDR1 is SGHTA and CDR2 is FQGTGA in the germline V gene. The CDR3 DNA reads TGTGCCAGCAGCTTATTGGCGCCGGGGTTTGAAGCTTTCTTT. This sequence encodes CASSLLAPGFEAFF.

The chain joins TRBV19 to TRBJ2-3; TRBD2 aligns across 8 bases. Germline CDR1 LNHDA, CDR2 SQIVND (reference sequence). This CDR3 comprises 17 residues. J was trimmed by 0 bases and V by 7 bases; bases with no gene match: 12. CDR3 bases: TGTGCCAGTAACCCCGGGACTAGACAATCTAGCACAGATACGCAGTATTTT. Translating gives CASNPGTRQSSTDTQYF. The variable domain in full, completed from reference TRBV19 and TRBJ2-3, reads DGGITQSPKYLFRKEGQNVTLSCEQNLNHDAMYWYRQDPGQGLRLIYYSQIVNDFQKGDIAEGYSVSREKKESFPLTVTSAQKNPTAFYLCASNPGTRQSSTDTQYFGPGTRLTVL.

This chain links TRBV29-1 with TRBJ1-1; 8 positions agree with TRBD1. This CDR3 has 12 amino acids. J gave up 4 bases and V 8 bases, and 6 bases lay outside the gene matches. Germline V CDR1 and CDR2: SQVTM, ANQGSEA. For the CDR3, the DNA is TGCAGCACCTACACAGGGGGCACTGAAGCTTTCTTT. Its protein is CSTYTGGTEAFF.

As DNA, the CDR3 is TGTGCCAGTAGTAAGTCTAGCGGGACCAGCTCCTACGAGCAGTACTTC. Translation gives CASSKSSGTSSYEQYF. The chain has TRBV19 and TRBJ2-7; 9 bases align to TRBD2. V shed 4 bases and J 0 bases; nucleotides not matched to a gene: 7. Germline CDR1 is LNHDA and CDR2 is SQIVND (reference sequence). The CDR3 is 16 amino acids.

The chain's CDR3 is CASRREETQYF. The CDR3 DNA reads TGTGCCAGCCGCCGTGAAGAGACCCAGTACTTC. The V call is TRBV28, the J call TRBJ2-5, with D hard to call. In germline, CDR1 is MDHEN, CDR2 SYDVKM. Trimming shortened V by 8 bases and J by 3 bases, and 7 bases separated the two germline ends. This CDR3 has 11 amino acids. The full variable domain, in which reference TRBV28 and TRBJ2-5 provide the parts outside the CDR3, is DVKVTQSSRYLVKRTGEKVFLECVQDMDHENMFWYRQDPGLGLRLIYFSYDVKMKEKGDIPEGYSVSREKKERFSLILESASTNQTSMYLCASRREETQYFGPGTRLLVL.

The V call is TRBV7-9, the J call TRBJ2-2; TRBD1 is a possible D gene (5 bases). The germline gives CDR1 SEHNR, CDR2 FQNEAQ (reference sequence). The CDR3 loop spans 12 amino acids. The V gene lost 8 bases and the J gene lost 6 bases, with 10 bases spanning the gap. The CDR3 loop is CASPRVAGELFF. DNA of the CDR3: TGTGCCAGCCCCAGGGTAGCCGGGGAGCTGTTTTTT.

The chain links TRBV29-1 to TRBJ2-1; TRBD1 or TRBD2 may be the D gene (6 bases each). Germline CDR1 and CDR2: SQVTM and ANQGSEA. Trimming cost V 1 base and J 15 bases, with 10 bases left between them. The CDR3 is 10 residues long. The CDR3 region is CSVEVPGAFF. The CDR3 DNA sequence: TGCAGCGTTGAAGTACCGGGGGCGTTCTTC.

The genes are TRBV11-2 and TRBJ2-7; D tentatively reads TRBD1 or TRBD2 (5 bases each). Trimming cost V 5 bases and J 3 bases, with 14 bases left between them. This CDR3 has 14 residues. The V gene's germline CDR1 is SGHAT and CDR2 FQNNGV. CDR3 in amino acids: CASSRSGTVYEQYF. As DNA, the CDR3 is TGTGCCAGCAGCCGGTCCGGGACGGTCTACGAGCAGTACTTC.

The V gene is TRBV25-1, the J gene TRBJ1-4, with 11 bases identical to TRBD1. This CDR3 comprises 16 residues. The V and J ends lost 1 base and 8 bases, in that order; junction bases with no gene match: 6. Germline V gives CDR1 MGHDK, CDR2 SYGVNS. DNA of the CDR3: TGTGCCAGCAGTGAATGGGGACAGGGGGTCCAGGAAAAACTGTTTTTT. Translating it yields CASSEWGQGVQEKLFF.

The chain joins TRBV2 to TRBJ2-7; 11 nucleotides match TRBD2. This CDR3 spans 16 amino acids. J gave up 7 bases and V 5 bases, and 13 bases lay outside the gene matches. The germline gives CDR1 SNHLY, CDR2 FYNNEI. The chain's CDR3 is CASSPRDRLAGGEQYF. CDR3 coding DNA: TGTGCCAGCAGTCCCAGAGACAGGCTAGCGGGAGGTGAGCAGTACTTC.

The gene calls are TRBV6-5 and TRBJ2-3; 10 bases match TRBD2. Germline trimming cut 6 bases from V and 2 bases from J; bases unmatched to any gene: 5. The germline CDR1 and CDR2 sequences are MNHEY and SVGAGI. CDR3 length equals 15 residues. The CDR3 is CASRDSGGPTDTQYF. The CDR3 nucleotides are TGTGCCAGCAGGGATAGCGGGGGGCCCACAGATACGCAGTATTTT.

The J gene is TRBJ2-3, the V gene TRBV7-2, with 8 bases fitting TRBD2. Trimming at V came to 4 bases and at J to 0 bases, leaving 6 bases not matched to a gene. Germline V gene sequence: CDR1 SGHTA, CDR2 FQGNSA. The CDR3 length is 16 residues. CDR3 amino acids: CASSSQRESSTDTQYF. As DNA, the CDR3 is TGTGCCAGCAGCTCCCAGCGGGAGTCGAGCACAGATACGCAGTATTTT.

V gene TRBV2 combines with J gene TRBJ2-5; 8 bases line up with TRBD1. The CDR3 runs to 16 residues. Germline CDR1 reads SNHLY; CDR2 reads FYNNEI. V shed 3 bases, J shed 3 bases, and the junction held 9 bases outside the gene matches. The CDR3 DNA is TGTGCCAGCAGTGATCTGGACAGGGCCAGTAAAGAGACCCAGTACTTC. Protein: CASSDLDRASKETQYF. Full variable domain (outside the CDR3, taken from reference TRBV2 and TRBJ2-5): EPEVTQTPSHQVTQMGQEVILRCVPISNHLYFYWYRQILGQKVEFLVSFYNNEISEKSEIFDDQFSVERPDGSNFTLKIRSTKLEDSAMYFCASSDLDRASKETQYFGPGTRLLVL.

The sample holds one count of this clone. V gene TRBV9 combines with J gene TRBJ2-5; no reliable D call. Germline V gives CDR1 SGDLS, CDR2 YYNGEE. The CDR3 is made up of 14 amino acids. V dropped 4 bases and J dropped 1 base, with 11 bases sitting between them. CDR3 amino acids: CASSLQPAQETQYF. CDR3 DNA: TGTGCCAGCAGCTTACAACCAGCCCAAGAGACCCAGTACTTC.